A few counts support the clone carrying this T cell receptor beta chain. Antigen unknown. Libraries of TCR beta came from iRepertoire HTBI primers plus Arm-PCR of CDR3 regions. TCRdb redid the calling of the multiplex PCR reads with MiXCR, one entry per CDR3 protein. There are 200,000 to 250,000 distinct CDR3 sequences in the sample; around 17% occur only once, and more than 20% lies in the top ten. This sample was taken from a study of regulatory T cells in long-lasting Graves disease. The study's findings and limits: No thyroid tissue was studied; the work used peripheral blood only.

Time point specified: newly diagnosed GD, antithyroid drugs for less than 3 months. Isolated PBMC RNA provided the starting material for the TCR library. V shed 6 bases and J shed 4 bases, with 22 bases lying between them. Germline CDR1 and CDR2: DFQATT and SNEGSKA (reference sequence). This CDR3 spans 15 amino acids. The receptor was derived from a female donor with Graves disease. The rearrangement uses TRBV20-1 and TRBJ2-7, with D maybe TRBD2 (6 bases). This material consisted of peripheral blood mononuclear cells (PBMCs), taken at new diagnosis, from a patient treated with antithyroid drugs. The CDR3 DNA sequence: TGCAGTGCCAGACCTGCCCGGGAGATGGGTTACGAGCAGTACTTC. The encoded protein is CSARPAREMGYEQYF.